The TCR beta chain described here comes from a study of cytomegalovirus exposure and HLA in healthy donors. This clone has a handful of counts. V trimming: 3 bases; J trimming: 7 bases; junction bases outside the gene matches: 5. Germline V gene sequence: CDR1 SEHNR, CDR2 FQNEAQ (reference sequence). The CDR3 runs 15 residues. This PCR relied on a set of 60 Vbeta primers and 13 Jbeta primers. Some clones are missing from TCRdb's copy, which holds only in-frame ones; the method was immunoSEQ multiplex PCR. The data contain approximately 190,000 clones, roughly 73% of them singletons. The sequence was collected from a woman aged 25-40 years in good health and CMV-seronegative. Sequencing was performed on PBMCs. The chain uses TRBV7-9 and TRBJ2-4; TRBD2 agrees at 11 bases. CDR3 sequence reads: CASSFLAGGVNIQYF. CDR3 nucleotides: TGTGCCAGCAGCTTTCTAGCGGGAGGTGTTAACATTCAGTACTTC.